This T cell receptor beta chain was sequenced during a study of control samples from healthy donors and cancer patients. Assay used: immunoSEQ multiplex PCR; TCRdb lists only in-frame clones, some missing. Of 70,000 to 85,000 clones in the sample, 91% were seen once. The TCR sequence derives from a man aged 45-60 years in good health. Specimen: blood.

This chain's CDR3 is CASSPGTSGTGELFF. The DNA for the CDR3 is TGTGCCAGCAGCCCCGGGACTAGCGGGACCGGGGAGCTGTTTTTT. The genes are TRBV7-8 and TRBJ2-2; 12 positions agree with TRBD2. V shed 5 bases, J shed 5 bases, and the junction held 3 bases outside the gene matches. The CDR3 contains 15 residues. The germline gives CDR1 SGHVS, CDR2 FQNEAQ.